A selection of T cell receptor beta chains follows, all from one sample in a study of blood T cell repertoires in COVID-19. The protocol was immunoSEQ multiplex PCR, while the TCRdb copy is restricted to in-frame clones and leaves out a portion. The profile shows 50,000 to 80,000 clones, over 60% of them singletons. Sequencing input: peripheral blood. These receptors were taken from a human donor in a cohort sampled during active COVID-19. The CDR3 runs from the conserved cysteine through the conserved F or W. A D gene is named only where the DNA matches it firmly. Rows may omit the clone size; those that give it use once, few, many or a size class.

D gene,clone size,V gene,J gene,CDR3 DNA,CDR3 protein
-,-,TRBV4-1,TRBJ2-5,TGCGCCAGCAGCACAGGGTACCAGGAGACCCAGTACTTC,CASSTGYQETQYF
-,-,TRBV9,TRBJ2-1,TGTGCCAGCAGCGTAGAGCTAGCTAGACCCAATGAGCAGTTCTTC,CASSVELARPNEQFF
-,-,TRBV27,TRBJ1-1,TGTGCCAGCAGTGCCAGGGTCAGGAACACTGAAGCTTTCTTT,CASSARVRNTEAFF
TRBD2,-,TRBV6-2/TRBV6-3,TRBJ2-2,TGTGCCAGCAGCCGACTAGCGGGGGGCACCGGGGAGCTGTTTTTT,CASSRLAGGTGELFF
-,-,TRBV2,TRBJ1-1,TGTGCCAGCAGTGAGTCTGGCCGGAGGGCTTTCTTT,CASSESGRRAFF
-,-,TRBV2,TRBJ1-4,TGTGCCAGCAGTCTCCGGGATGAAAAACTGTTTTTT,CASSLRDEKLFF
TRBD1,-,TRBV5-3,TRBJ1-5,TGTGCCAGAAGCTTGGCCGGGACAGGGGGCGGTTATAGCAATCAGCCCCAGCATTTT,CARSLAGTGGGYSNQPQHF
TRBD1,-,TRBV6-2/TRBV6-3,TRBJ1-2,TGTGCCAGCAGTTACTCCGTAGCAGGGGGTGGCTACACCTTC,CASSYSVAGGGYTF
-,-,TRBV7-8,TRBJ1-1,TGTGCCAGCAGCTTAGCAGGGGGTGGGACATTGAACACTGAAGCTTTCTTT,CASSLAGGGTLNTEAFF
-,-,TRBV2,TRBJ2-1,TGTGCCAGCAAAGGGGGGGGGACCTACAATGAGCAGTTCTTC,CASKGGGTYNEQFF
TRBD1,-,TRBV11-2,TRBJ1-5,TGTGCCAGCAGCATTGGACAGGAAAATCAGCCCCAGCATTTT,CASSIGQENQPQHF
-,-,TRBV7-2,TRBJ2-7,TGTGCCAGCAGCTTAGTTCCCAACGGGGGCTACGAGCAGTACTTC,CASSLVPNGGYEQYF
-,-,TRBV6-6,TRBJ2-4,TGTGCCAGCAGTTACGGGCAGAGTTTAGCCAAAAACATTCAGTACTTC,CASSYGQSLAKNIQYF
-,few,TRBV6-2/TRBV6-3,TRBJ2-3,TGTGCCAGCAGTTACTCTGGGCTCGGGGGAGATACGCAGTATTTT,CASSYSGLGGDTQYF
TRBD2,-,TRBV3-1/TRBV3-2,TRBJ2-3,TGTGCCAGCAGCCAGGGACTAGCGGGGGGGCGGGGCACAGATACGCAGTATTTT,CASSQGLAGGRGTDTQYF